A selection of T cell receptor beta chains follows, all from one sample in a study of cytomegalovirus exposure and HLA in healthy donors. Assay used: immunoSEQ multiplex PCR; TCRdb lists only in-frame clones, some missing. The sample holds around 170,000 clones; around 82% are singletons and the top ten take around 0.37%. Sequenced: PBMCs. Every receptor here comes from a boy aged 2 to 10 in good health and CMV-seronegative. Both conserved end residues are part of each CDR3. The D gene is left open where the match is weak. For some rows the clone size is stated as once, few or many, or as a class when expanded; others skip it.

V gene	D gene	J gene	CDR3 length	clone size	CDR3 DNA	CDR3 protein
TRBV7-6	.	TRBJ1-3	17	.	TGTGCCAGCAGCTTAAGTGGGGCGGCCTACTCTGGAAACACCATATATTTT	CASSLSGAAYSGNTIYF
TRBV27	.	TRBJ1-2	16	.	TGTGCCAGCAGTTTATCGACTCCTTTTCCCAACTATGGCTACACCTTC	CASSLSTPFPNYGYTF
TRBV2	TRBD1	TRBJ1-4	18	.	TGTGCCAGCATGTTACGGGACAGGGGTGCCAAAGAAGGGGAAAAACTGTTTTTT	CASMLRDRGAKEGEKLFF
TRBV5-1	TRBD2	TRBJ2-3	14	.	TGCGCCAGCAGCTCGGCGGGAGCAGCAGATACGCAGTATTTT	CASSSAGAADTQYF
TRBV19	.	TRBJ1-5	15	once	TGTGCCAGTAGTATAACCCGAGATAGCAATCAGCCCCAGCATTTT	CASSITRDSNQPQHF
TRBV5-1	.	TRBJ2-7	13	.	TGCGCCAGCTCCCAAACTACAGGGTACGAGCAGTACTTC	CASSQTTGYEQYF
TRBV2	TRBD2	TRBJ2-1	15	.	TGTGCCAGCAGTGATTCACTAGCGGGAGCGGGTGAGCAGTTCTTC	CASSDSLAGAGEQFF
TRBV6-5	.	TRBJ1-1	14	.	TGTGCCAGCAGTTACTCTTCCCTAAACACTGAAGCTTTCTTT	CASSYSSLNTEAFF
TRBV4-1	.	TRBJ1-1	17	.	TGCGCCAGCAGCCAACCGTACCGGGACAAAGGGAACACTGAAGCTTTCTTT	CASSQPYRDKGNTEAFF
TRBV12-2	.	TRBJ1-2	13	.	TGTGCAAGTCGCTTTTGGGAGGACTATGGCTACACCTTC	CASRFWEDYGYTF
TRBV7-2	TRBD1	TRBJ1-2	15	.	TGTGCCAGCAGCTTAGCGTGGGCAGGGGGCGAAGGCTACACCTTC	CASSLAWAGGEGYTF
TRBV5-1	TRBD2	TRBJ2-7	13	.	TGCGCCAGCAGTACGGGACTAGCGTACGAGCAGTACTTC	CASSTGLAYEQYF
TRBV28	.	TRBJ1-5	15	.	TGTGCCAGCAGTCCCCCCCGCGTCTCAAATCAGCCCCAGCATTTT	CASSPPRVSNQPQHF
TRBV5-1	.	TRBJ2-1	14	.	TGCGCCAGCAGCTTGGCTGGGCAGGTCGATGAGCAGTTCTTC	CASSLAGQVDEQFF
TRBV28	TRBD1	TRBJ2-5	13	.	TGTGCCAGCAGCAGGGACAGCCAAGAGACCCAGTACTTC	CASSRDSQETQYF
TRBV6-1	TRBD1	TRBJ1-3	13	.	TGTGCCAGCAGGGACCAGGGGGCCAACACCATATATTTT	CASRDQGANTIYF
TRBV18	.	TRBJ1-1	14	.	TGTGCCAGCTCTAGCCAGGGGCAAAACACTGAAGCTTTCTTT	CASSSQGQNTEAFF
TRBV30	TRBD2	TRBJ2-7	12	.	TGTGCCGGTAGCGGGAGGGTTTACGAGCAGTACTTC	CAGSGRVYEQYF
TRBV27	TRBD2	TRBJ2-2	15	.	TGTGCCAGCAGTTGGAGCGGGAGGAGTACCGGGGAGCTGTTTTTT	CASSWSGRSTGELFF
TRBV5-1	.	TRBJ1-2	13	few	TGCGCCAGCAGCTTCGTAACGGGGGGCGGCTACACCTTC	CASSFVTGGGYTF
TRBV27	TRBD1	TRBJ2-7	15	few	TGTGCCAGCAGTCCCACCCCGACAGGGGGCTACGAGCAGTACTTC	CASSPTPTGGYEQYF
TRBV29-1	TRBD1	TRBJ1-2	13	.	TGCAGCACGTGGACAGGGGTCCGGTATGGCTACACCTTC	CSTWTGVRYGYTF
TRBV7-8	TRBD1	TRBJ1-2	15	.	TGTGCCAGCAGCCCCCACGGACAGGACGCCTATGGCTACACCTTC	CASSPHGQDAYGYTF
TRBV27	TRBD2	TRBJ2-7	14	.	TGTGCCAGCAGCCCCCCGGGGGGTAAATACGAGCAGTACTTC	CASSPPGGKYEQYF
TRBV6-6	TRBD2	TRBJ2-7	16	.	TGTGCCAGCAGTTTCCCTAGCGGGAGTCACTCCTACGAGCAGTACTTC	CASSFPSGSHSYEQYF
TRBV4-1	.	TRBJ2-2	15	.	TGCGCCAGCAGCCACAGCGGAATAAACACCGGGGAGCTGTTTTTT	CASSHSGINTGELFF
TRBV12-5	.	TRBJ1-2	17	.	TGTGCTAGTGGTTTGCCAGGGAGGGTGGAGTCCGACTATGGCTACACCTTC	CASGLPGRVESDYGYTF
TRBV4-1	TRBD1	TRBJ1-3	15	once	TGCGCCAGCAGCCCTCGGGACAGCTCTGGAAACACCATATATTTT	CASSPRDSSGNTIYF
TRBV4-1	TRBD2	TRBJ2-7	16	.	TGCGCCAGCAGCCAAGAACGGCGGGAGGCGGGTTACGAGCAGTACTTC	CASSQERREAGYEQYF
TRBV5-1	TRBD2	TRBJ2-3	15	.	TGCGCCAGCAGCGCGACTAGCGGGAGCACAGATACGCAGTATTTT	CASSATSGSTDTQYF
TRBV4-2	.	TRBJ2-4	12	few	TGTGCCAGCAGCCAAGGAGAAAACATTCAGTACTTC	CASSQGENIQYF
TRBV28	.	TRBJ2-1	13	.	TGTGCCAGCAGCCGTACAGGGTCAAATGAGCAGTTCTTC	CASSRTGSNEQFF
TRBV7-9	.	TRBJ2-3	14	.	TGTGCCAGCAGCTTCATTGACGGAGAAGATACGCAGTATTTT	CASSFIDGEDTQYF
TRBV7-9	.	TRBJ1-3	16	.	TGTGCCAGCAGCTTAAGAGGGAGAGTTCTCGGAAACACCATATATTTT	CASSLRGRVLGNTIYF
TRBV7-6	.	TRBJ2-2	14	.	TGTGCCAGCAGCGCAGAGGGCAACACCGGGGAGCTGTTTTTT	CASSAEGNTGELFF
TRBV5-1	TRBD2	TRBJ2-7	15	.	TGCGCCAGCAGCTTGGCTGGGGGACTATCCTACGAGCAGTACTTC	CASSLAGGLSYEQYF
TRBV27	.	TRBJ2-7	14	.	TGTGCCAGCAGTTTGGGTAGGGGGGGCTACGAGCAGTACTTC	CASSLGRGGYEQYF
TRBV18	TRBD1	TRBJ1-4	15	.	TGTGCCAGCTCACCGGACAGGGTGGCTAATGAAAAACTGTTTTTT	CASSPDRVANEKLFF
TRBV19	TRBD1	TRBJ2-1	15	.	TGTGCCAGTAGCCATCGACAGGGAACCTACAATGAGCAGTTCTTC	CASSHRQGTYNEQFF
TRBV5-4	TRBD2	TRBJ2-1	14	.	TGTGCCAGCAGCCGGGGGGGGTCTGACTATGAGCAGTTCTTC	CASSRGGSDYEQFF
TRBV29-1	.	TRBJ2-1	14	.	TGCAGCGTTGAGGGGGAGGAGGGTAACAATGAGCAGTTCTTC	CSVEGEEGNNEQFF
TRBV28	.	TRBJ2-3	13	.	TGTGCCAGCAGTTTATTACAACCGGATACGCAGTATTTT	CASSLLQPDTQYF
TRBV5-1	.	TRBJ1-2	15	.	TGCGCCAGCAGCCAAAACCCTACAGGGAACTATGGCTACACCTTC	CASSQNPTGNYGYTF
TRBV5-1	.	TRBJ2-5	13	.	TGCGCCAGCAGCTGGACTGGCCAGGAGACCCAGTACTTC	CASSWTGQETQYF
TRBV2	.	TRBJ2-7	15	.	TGTGCCAGCAGTGGAATAAGCGTATACTCCTACGAGCAGTACTTC	CASSGISVYSYEQYF
TRBV7-3	.	TRBJ1-1	15	.	TGTGCCAGCAGCTTAACGGGGCAGGGAAAAACTGAAGCTTTCTTT	CASSLTGQGKTEAFF
TRBV29-1	TRBD1	TRBJ1-1	15	.	TGCAGCGGGGGCAGGGGGAAAAGTGGGCACACTGAAGCTTTCTTT	CSGGRGKSGHTEAFF
TRBV5-1	.	TRBJ1-1	15	.	TGCGCCAGCAGCTTGAGGTGGGGGGGAGGCACTGAAGCTTTCTTT	CASSLRWGGGTEAFF
TRBV28	.	TRBJ1-1	13	.	TGTGCCAGCAGCCCCTTCCCGAACACTGAAGCTTTCTTT	CASSPFPNTEAFF
TRBV11-2	TRBD1	TRBJ1-5	15	.	TGTGCCAGCAGCTTAGGCAGGGGGCGAGGGCAGCCCCAGCATTTT	CASSLGRGRGQPQHF
TRBV25-1	TRBD1	TRBJ1-2	12	.	TGTGCCAGCAGCTTAGCCACCGGGGACAGTTCCTTC	CASSLATGDSSF
TRBV6-5	.	TRBJ1-1	16	.	TGTGCCAGCAGTTACGCGGCCAGGAGGCTGAACACTGAAGCTTTCTTT	CASSYAARRLNTEAFF
TRBV29-1	.	TRBJ1-2	11	.	TGCAGCGGCGGACACGACTATGGCTACACCTTC	CSGGHDYGYTF
TRBV2	.	TRBJ2-7	13	.	TGTGCCAGCAAGGGGGGACTATCTTACGAGCAGTACTTC	CASKGGLSYEQYF
TRBV27	.	TRBJ2-4	15	.	TGTGCCAGCAGCCCAGGGTTGACGGCCAAAAACATTCAGTACTTC	CASSPGLTAKNIQYF
TRBV5-1	TRBD2	TRBJ2-3	14	few	TGCGCCAGCAGCTTCGGACTAGAGCTGAATACGCAGTATTTT	CASSFGLELNTQYF
TRBV27	.	TRBJ1-4	13	.	TGTGCCAGCAGTTTATGGCCTAATGAAAAACTGTTTTTT	CASSLWPNEKLFF
TRBV5-1	TRBD1	TRBJ1-1	14	.	TGCGCCAGCAGCCGAGGACAGGGAGGAACTGAAGCTTTCTTT	CASSRGQGGTEAFF
TRBV7-2	.	TRBJ1-2	14	.	TGTGCCAGCAGCTTCCAGGGTGGGAACTATGGCTACACCTTC	CASSFQGGNYGYTF